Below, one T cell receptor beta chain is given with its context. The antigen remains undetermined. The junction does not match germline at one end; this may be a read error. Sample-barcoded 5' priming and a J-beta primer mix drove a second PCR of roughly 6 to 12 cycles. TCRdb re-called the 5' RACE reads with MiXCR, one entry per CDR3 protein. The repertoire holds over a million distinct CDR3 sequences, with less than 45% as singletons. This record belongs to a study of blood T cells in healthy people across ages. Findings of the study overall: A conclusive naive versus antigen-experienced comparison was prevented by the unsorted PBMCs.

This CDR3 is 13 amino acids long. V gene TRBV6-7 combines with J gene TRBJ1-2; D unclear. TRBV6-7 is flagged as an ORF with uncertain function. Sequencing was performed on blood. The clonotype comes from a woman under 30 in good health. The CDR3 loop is CASSSDGYYDYTF. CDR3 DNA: TGTGCCAGCAGCAGCGACGGATACTATGACTACACCTTC.